This entry lists 14 T cell receptor beta chains sequenced from one sample in a study of siplizumab effects on memory and regulatory T cells. The repertoire was sequenced with immunoSEQ multiplex PCR; TCRdb's copy has only in-frame clones and lacks some. The sample has around 83,000 clones; 90% are singletons. Sequencing input: CD4+ T cells sorted from blood. These receptors were taken from a human donor in good health.

This rearrangement joins TRBV10-3 to TRBJ1-1, with D hard to call. V gave up 5 bases and J gave up 0 bases, with 10 bases separating them. Germline V gene data show CDR1 as ENHRY and CDR2 as SYGVKD. This CDR3 spans 14 amino acids. The CDR3 sequence is CAISPANMNTEAFF. In DNA, the CDR3 is TGTGCCATCAGTCCGGCCAATATGAACACTGAAGCTTTCTTT.

About this clone: Other DNA variants within this sample encode the same CDR3. The chain combines TRBV6-1 with TRBJ2-1; D gene ambiguous. The CDR3 extends over 12 amino acids. Germline CDR1 reads MNHNS; CDR2 reads SASEGT. V lost 4 bases, J lost 3 bases, and 4 bases lay in between. The CDR3 region is CASSGGYNEQFF. For the CDR3, the DNA is TGTGCCAGCAGTGGTGGCTACAATGAGCAGTTCTTC.

This chain joins TRBV19 and TRBJ2-1; 9 nucleotides match TRBD1. CDR1 is LNHDA and CDR2 is SQIVND in the germline V gene (reference sequence). The CDR3 runs to 16 residues. Losses at the gene ends were 3 bases for V and 4 bases for J; bases not matched to a gene: 7. This CDR3 is CASSIGRDRAYNEQFF. The CDR3 DNA reads as TGTGCCAGTAGTATTGGACGGGACAGGGCGTACAATGAGCAGTTCTTC.

The chain is built from TRBV9 and TRBJ2-7, with D possibly being TRBD2 (5 bases). The germline V and J ends were trimmed by 0 bases and 3 bases, with 10 bases remaining between them. The CDR3 totals 14 residues. Germline V gene lookup returns CDR1 SGDLS and CDR2 YYNGEE. The DNA of the CDR3 is TGTGCCAGCAGCGTAGACGACTACTTCTACGAGCAGTACTTC. This codes for CASSVDDYFYEQYF.

The chain has TRBV6-5 and TRBJ1-3, with a weak D call TRBD1 (6 bases). This CDR3 comprises 14 residues. The germline gives CDR1 MNHEY, CDR2 SVGAGI. V was shortened by 6 bases and J by 5 bases, with 14 bases between the two germline ends. Written as DNA, the CDR3 is TGTGCCAGCAGCAGGACAGAGACGAGAAACACCATATATTTT. It specifies CASSRTETRNTIYF.

This chain connects TRBV7-2 to TRBJ2-3; 8 nucleotides line up with TRBD2. The CDR3 extends over 18 amino acids. CDR1 and CDR2 from the germline V gene are SGHTA and FQGNSA. The ends lost 5 bases at V and 5 bases at J; junction bases unmatched: 18. The CDR3 sequence is CASSPRGKGGLAGDTQYF. The CDR3 DNA follows: TGTGCCAGCAGCCCCCGAGGAAAGGGAGGACTAGCTGGAGATACGCAGTATTTT.

The CDR3 is CASRRESGELFF. CDR3 nucleotide sequence: TGTGCCAGCAGGAGGGAAAGCGGGGAGCTGTTTTTT. This rearrangement joins TRBV2 to TRBJ2-2; D may be TRBD2 (5 bases). This CDR3 region has 12 residues. Trimming cost V 6 bases and J 7 bases, with 9 bases left between them. Germline lookup yields CDR1 SNHLY and CDR2 FYNNEI.

V usage is TRBV7-2 and J usage is TRBJ1-1; D is uncertain. With 5 bases removed from V and 6 bases from J, the gap between germline ends came to 19 bases. Per germline, CDR1 SGHTA and CDR2 FQGNSA. CDR3 length: 15 residues. The CDR3 loop is CASSLQPTELSEAFF. As DNA, the CDR3 is TGTGCCAGCAGCCTACAGCCCACAGAACTTTCTGAAGCTTTCTTT.

The chain links TRBV7-9 to TRBJ2-2; D is ambiguous. The germline V gene has CDR1 SEHNR and CDR2 FQNEAQ (reference sequence). V was trimmed by 2 bases and J by 4 bases, leaving 5 bases between them. CDR3 length equals 13 residues. CDR3 loop: CASSLRGTGELFF. The CDR3 nucleotides read TGTGCCAGCAGCTTACGAGGCACCGGGGAGCTGTTTTTT.

In this sample, this clone turned up once. The chain couples TRBV6-6 to TRBJ1-4, with D perhaps matching TRBD1 (5 bases). V was trimmed by 2 bases and J by 2 bases, leaving 9 bases between them. The CDR3 is made up of 15 amino acids. Germline V gene sequence: CDR1 MNHNY, CDR2 SVGAGI (reference sequence). The CDR3 DNA follows: TGTGCCAGCAGTTACGGAGGGGCGACTAATGAAAAACTGTTTTTT. Amino acids: CASSYGGATNEKLFF.

The chain joins TRBV6-1 to TRBJ2-7; D is perhaps TRBD2 (6 bases). Between the trimmed V and J ends, which lost 0 bases and 12 bases, there was a span of 18 bases. This CDR3 region has 14 residues. Per the germline V gene, CDR1 is MNHNS and CDR2 is SASEGT. The CDR3 reads CASSEAGGTLSLYF. CDR3 DNA sequence: TGTGCCAGCAGTGAAGCTGGCGGGACGCTCTCCTTGTACTTC.

Worth noting for this clone: One end of the junction does not line up with germline, which may come from a read error. The chain combines TRBV5-6 with TRBJ1-5; 8 bases match TRBD1. CDR1 is SGHDT, CDR2 YYEEEE, per germline. The CDR3 runs 15 residues. This CDR3 reads CAGSSRGRRNQPQHF. CDR3 nucleotides: TGTGCCGGCAGCTCCAGGGGGCGCAGGAATCAGCCCCAGCATTTT.

The rearrangement uses TRBV6-1 and TRBJ1-3; TRBD1 might be the D (6 bases). The germline gives CDR1 MNHNS, CDR2 SASEGT. V lost 7 bases, J lost 3 bases, and 13 bases lay in between. There are 14 residues in the CDR3. The CDR3 reads CASTPGQLGNTIYF. The CDR3 DNA sequence: TGTGCCAGCACCCCAGGACAGCTTGGAAACACCATATATTTT.

The CDR3 DNA is TGTGCCAGCGGCCGACTAGCGACAGTCGGCGAGCAGTACTTC. This encodes CASGRLATVGEQYF. The V and J genes are TRBV28 and TRBJ2-7; 8 nucleotides line up with TRBD2. Germline V gene data show CDR1 as MDHEN and CDR2 as SYDVKM. V was clipped by 8 bases and J by 6 bases; unmatched bases: 12. The CDR3 contains 14 residues.